This passage covers 24 T cell receptor beta chains from one sample sequenced in a study of OX40 agonist ivuxolimab in advanced cancers. To prepare the library, the immunoSEQ multiplex PCR assay was applied. Sourced from immuneACCESS, this table was stored by TCRdb with only in-frame sequences that have V and J called. A share of the clones is absent; for the studies checked, an unresolved V gene accounts for under half, and the remainder has no known explanation. This sample holds about 36,000 clones; around 90% were observed only once. The ten biggest clones cover about 4.3% of the sample. Source: CD4+ or CD8+ T cells sorted from blood, taken in a trial of the OX40 agonist ivuxolimab. Receptors originate from an adult with an advanced solid tumor such as melanoma, head and neck, liver or kidney cancer.

The chain is built from TRBV29-1 and TRBJ2-4; D is unresolved. Trimming shortened V by 5 bases and J by 3 bases, and 17 bases separated the two germline ends. The germline CDR1 and CDR2 sequences are SQVTM and ANQGSEA. The CDR3 is made up of 15 amino acids. The CDR3 protein is CSVMRLSSGKNIQYF. Written as DNA, the CDR3 is TGCAGCGTTATGAGACTCTCGTCGGGCAAAAACATTCAGTACTTC.

V is TRBV18 and J is TRBJ1-4; the match to TRBD1 covers 7 bases. V dropped 4 bases and J dropped 8; count of bases not matched to a gene: 10. This CDR3 is 15 amino acids long. Germline lookup yields CDR1 KGHSH and CDR2 LQKENI. The CDR3 coding sequence is TGTGCCAGCTCACTCCAGACAGGGCTTGGGGAAAAACTGTTTTTT. Protein: CASSLQTGLGEKLFF.

The chain employs TRBV6-6 and TRBJ2-7; no clear D gene. Trimming took 4 bases from V and 6 from J, leaving 13 bases between them. Germline CDR1 reads MNHNY; CDR2 reads SVGAGI (reference sequence). CDR3 length: 13 amino acids. CDR3 nucleotide sequence: TGTGCCAGCAGTTTTCCTAGTGAGGTCGAGCAGTACTTC. The encoded protein is CASSFPSEVEQYF.

J is TRBJ2-5 and V is TRBV30, with 8 bases aligning to TRBD2. With V trimmed by 1 base and J by 5 bases, 6 bases remained unmatched. This CDR3 contains 14 residues. The germline V gene encodes CDR1 GTSNPN and CDR2 SVGIG (reference sequence). CDR3 amino acids: CAWSDRAGDETQYF. Written as DNA, the CDR3 is TGTGCCTGGAGTGATCGAGCGGGGGACGAGACCCAGTACTTC.

This clone turned up a few times. The rearrangement joins TRBV14 to TRBJ2-3; D is uncertain. Germline-derived CDR1 and CDR2 are SGHDN and FVKESK. V lost 3 bases to trimming and J lost 1 base, with 11 bases between them. CDR3 size: 15 residues. CDR3 DNA: TGTGCCAGCAGCCAGACGGTCGGACGCACAGATACGCAGTATTTT. It translates to CASSQTVGRTDTQYF. Looking up the rest from reference TRBV14 and TRBJ2-3 gives the full variable domain: EAGVTQFPSHSVIEKGQTVTLRCDPISGHDNLYWYRRVMGKEIKFLLHFVKESKQDESGMPNNRFLAERTGGTYSTLKVQPAELEDSGVYFCASSQTVGRTDTQYFGPGTRLTVL.

The rearrangement uses TRBV5-1 and TRBJ2-7; possibly TRBD1 for D (6 bases). The CDR3 runs to 11 residues. Germline V gene sequence: CDR1 SGHRS, CDR2 YFSETQ. V dropped 1 base and J dropped 7 bases, with 6 bases sitting between them. CDR3 amino acids: CASSLRGEQYF. The CDR3 DNA is TGCGCCAGCAGCTTGAGGGGGGAGCAGTACTTC.

This CDR3 reads CASSHDINEAFF. The DNA for the CDR3 is TGTGCCAGCAGTCACGATATTAATGAAGCTTTCTTT. The J gene is TRBJ1-1, the V gene TRBV6-5, with unresolved D. V was cut by 5 bases and J by 7 bases, with 11 bases left in between. Per the germline V gene, CDR1 is MNHEY and CDR2 is SVGAGI. The CDR3 runs 12 residues.

The chain joins TRBV2 to TRBJ1-1; D is unclear. V shed 6 bases and J shed 4 bases, with 12 bases lying between them. Germline V gene lookup returns CDR1 SNHLY and CDR2 FYNNEI. This CDR3 is 13 amino acids long. CDR3 in amino acids: CASSHRTGTEAFF. The DNA of the CDR3 is TGTGCCAGCAGCCACCGGACGGGCACTGAAGCTTTCTTT.

This rearrangement joins TRBV6-7 to TRBJ2-1; a weak D match, TRBD2 (6 bases). TRBV6-7 is marked as an open reading frame, function uncertain. V lost 4 bases to trimming and J lost 4 bases, with 17 bases between them. CDR3 length: 16 residues. Written as DNA, the CDR3 is TGTGCCAGCAGTTCCAGCCTTAGGGCGGGATACAATGAGCAGTTCTTC. Translating it yields CASSSSLRAGYNEQFF.

This chain joins TRBV13 and TRBJ2-5; unclear D gene. The CDR3 runs to 12 residues. Trimming removed 2 bases from V and 5 bases from J, with 6 bases in between. Germline V gives CDR1 PRHDT, CDR2 FYEKMQ (reference sequence). CDR3 DNA: TGTGCCAGCAGCTTAAAATGGGAGACCCAGTACTTC. It translates to CASSLKWETQYF.

This clone was observed a single time. Sequence at one end of the junction differs from germline and may be a read error. CDR3 region: CASSPEPSSETQYF. The CDR3 nucleotides are TGTGCTAGCAGCCCCGAACCTAGCTCTGAGACCCAGTACTTC. The V gene is TRBV7-7, the J gene TRBJ2-5, with D possibly TRBD2 on 5 matching bases. The CDR3 consists of 14 residues. Germline V lookup: CDR1 SSHAT, CDR2 FNYEAQ (reference sequence).

The chain is built from TRBV5-1 and TRBJ1-1, with 7 bases fitting TRBD1. Germline CDR1 is SGHRS and CDR2 is YFSETQ. This CDR3 has 16 residues. V trimming: 6 bases; J trimming: 1 base; junction bases outside the gene matches: 12. The CDR3 sequence is CASNLIPGQKNTEAFF. Written as DNA, the CDR3 is TGCGCCAGCAACCTCATTCCGGGACAGAAGAACACTGAAGCTTTCTTT.

The V gene is TRBV7-9, the J gene TRBJ2-3, with 7 positions matching TRBD1. This CDR3 spans 16 amino acids. Trimming cost V 3 bases and J 0 bases; bases outside gene matches: 6. The germline gives CDR1 SEHNR, CDR2 FQNEAQ (reference sequence). The CDR3 DNA sequence: TGTGCCAGCAGCTTCGACAGGGAACTAAGCACAGATACGCAGTATTTT. This sequence encodes CASSFDRELSTDTQYF.

The chain uses TRBV28 and TRBJ1-2; possible D gene TRBD1, 6 bases. CDR3 size: 14 residues. V lost 5 bases and J 4 bases, leaving 14 bases between the germline ends. Germline CDR1 reads MDHEN; CDR2 reads SYDVKM. DNA of the CDR3: TGTGCCAGCAGTCGGGACACTACCCCCTATGGCTACACCTTC. Protein: CASSRDTTPYGYTF.

The chain carries TRBV20-1 and TRBJ2-1; 8 bases align to TRBD2. V lost 0 bases and J lost 16; bases outside the gene matches: 5. The CDR3 totals 11 residues. Germline V lookup: CDR1 DFQATT, CDR2 SNEGSKA (reference sequence). The CDR3 coding sequence is TGCAGTGCTAGAGAGGGGACTAGTACCTTCTTC. Protein: CSAREGTSTFF.

The rearrangement uses TRBV29-1 and TRBJ2-7; D gene uncertain. Germline CDR1 is SQVTM and CDR2 is ANQGSEA. Trimming removed 7 bases from V and 2 bases from J, with 18 bases in between. This CDR3 comprises 14 residues. The CDR3 here is CSAQLVGSPYEQYF. The CDR3 DNA sequence: TGCAGCGCTCAACTTGTGGGCAGCCCCTACGAGCAGTACTTC.

The chain has TRBV25-1 and TRBJ1-2, with no clear D. The germline V gene encodes CDR1 MGHDK and CDR2 SYGVNS. V shed 5 bases and J shed 2 bases, with 9 bases lying between them. The CDR3 contains 13 residues. In nucleotides, the CDR3 is TGTGCCAGCAGTCCGGCAGCAAACTATGGCTACACCTTC. Residues: CASSPAANYGYTF.

This clone was detected once. Written as DNA, the CDR3 is TGTGCCAGCAGCTTAATACGACAGGCCCAGTTCTTC. Protein: CASSLIRQAQFF. This chain connects TRBV11-2 to TRBJ2-1, with TRBD1 as a possible D gene (6 bases). The CDR3 runs 12 residues. Germline-derived CDR1 and CDR2 are SGHAT and FQNNGV. Trimming removed 2 bases from V and 13 bases from J, with 12 bases in between.

This chain joins TRBV5-1 and TRBJ2-3; a possible D gene is TRBD2 (5 bases). Germline CDR1 SGHRS, CDR2 YFSETQ. The V end lost 0 bases, the J end lost 2 bases, and 22 bases lay between the germline ends. This CDR3 comprises 19 residues. CDR3 region: CASSLVFTGTERSTDTQYF. DNA for the CDR3: TGCGCCAGCAGCTTGGTTTTTACGGGAACCGAACGCTCCACAGATACGCAGTATTTT.

The chain has TRBV6-1 and TRBJ1-2, with TRBD1 matching over 7 bases. This CDR3 has 15 residues. V lost 4 bases and J lost 2; bases outside the gene matches: 7. Germline assignment: CDR1 MNHNS and CDR2 SASEGT. In nucleotides, the CDR3 is TGTGCCAGCAGTGCCAGCCTGACAGGGAACTATGGCTACACCTTC. It yields the protein CASSASLTGNYGYTF.

This chain connects TRBV2 to TRBJ2-7; D not resolved. Trimming removed 10 bases at V and 3 bases at J, with 16 bases between. This CDR3 region has 13 residues. Looked up from germline, CDR1 is SNHLY and CDR2 is FYNNEI. CDR3 residues: CATTTAQSYEQYF. Here the CDR3 DNA reads TGTGCCACCACCACGGCCCAGAGCTACGAGCAGTACTTC. The complete variable domain, with remaining parts taken from reference TRBV2 and TRBJ2-7, reads EPEVTQTPSHQVTQMGQEVILRCVPISNHLYFYWYRQILGQKVEFLVSFYNNEISEKSEIFDDQFSVERPDGSNFTLKIRSTKLEDSAMYFCATTTAQSYEQYFGPGTRLTVT.

The gene calls are TRBV6-5 and TRBJ2-1; D may be TRBD2 (6 bases). This CDR3 contains 16 residues. Trimming left V 2 bases short and J 5 bases short, with 16 bases between. Germline loops: CDR1 MNHEY, CDR2 SVGAGI. The CDR3 region has the DNA TGTGCCAGCAGTTACGGGGGACTCGGAAATCACAATGAGCAGTTCTTC. It codes for CASSYGGLGNHNEQFF.

The chain joins TRBV4-1 to TRBJ2-7, with 7 bases lining up with TRBD1. The germline gives CDR1 MGHRA, CDR2 YSYEKL. Trimming at V came to 2 bases and at J to 3 bases, leaving 13 bases not matched to a gene. This CDR3 spans 17 amino acids. CDR3 DNA sequence: TGCGCCAGCAGCCAAACGTTTCTCCGTCAGGGGGTCTACGAGCAGTACTTC. Translation: CASSQTFLRQGVYEQYF.

This chain uses TRBV21-1 with TRBJ1-6; TRBD1 is the table's D call, not checked against the DNA. TRBV21-1 is labeled a pseudogene. The CDR3 runs to 15 residues. DNA of the CDR3: TGTGCCAGCAGCACCCAAGACAGGGTTAATTCACCCCTCCACTTT. This translates into CASSTQDRVNSPLHF.